Each of the 22 T cell receptor beta chains below was sequenced from the same sample in a study of response to subunit inactivated influenza vaccine. TCRdb re-analysed the RT-PCR reads in MiXCR, keeping a single row per CDR3 protein. The repertoire holds roughly 670,000 distinct CDR3 sequences, with 12% to 15% as singletons. This specimen was PBMCs from blood, taken 14 to 15 days before vaccination. These TCRs come from a man aged 45-65 years who received an inactivated influenza vaccine.

For this clonotype: Sequence at one end of the junction differs from germline and may be a read error. The J gene is TRBJ1-4, the V gene TRBV5-1; D call uncertain. Germline V CDR1 and CDR2: SGHRS, YFSETQ. The length of the CDR3 is 15 residues. CDR3 sequence: CASSLDPATNENLFF. CDR3 DNA: TGCGCCAGCAGCTTGGATCCCGCAACTAATGAAAACCTGTTTTTT.

This clonotype was counted only a few times. The rearrangement links TRBV10-3 to TRBJ2-3; D is possibly TRBD1 (6 bases). Germline V CDR1 and CDR2: ENHRY, SYGVKD. The V and J ends lost 6 bases and 0 bases respectively, with 13 bases between them. The CDR3 spans 15 residues. CDR3 amino acids: CAIRTQGLSTDTQYF. The DNA for the CDR3 is TGTGCCATCAGGACACAGGGCCTTAGCACAGATACGCAGTATTTT.

This clonotype was seen a few times. A read error may account for a junction end that differs from germline. CDR3 amino acids: CAVRGIGASGRIYNEQFF. DNA of the CDR3: TGTGCCGTCAGGGGGATAGGGGCTAGCGGGAGGATATACAATGAGCAGTTCTTC. This chain links TRBV10-3 with TRBJ2-1; 11 nucleotides match TRBD2. CDR3 length: 18 residues. Germline V gene data show CDR1 as ENHRY and CDR2 as SYGVKD.

V usage is TRBV29-1 and J usage is TRBJ1-2, with D uncertain. CDR1 and CDR2 (germline): SQVTM, ANQGSEA. The CDR3 has 11 amino acids. The germline V and J ends were trimmed by 8 bases and 4 bases, with 11 bases remaining between them. CDR3 DNA: TGCAGCCTGAAGGGTTCCTATGGCTACACCTTC. Amino acid sequence: CSLKGSYGYTF.

There are a few counts of this clonotype. V gene TRBV27 combines with J gene TRBJ2-7; TRBD1 agrees at 8 bases. Germline V gene sequence: CDR1 MNHEY, CDR2 SMNVEV (reference sequence). With V trimmed by 5 bases and J by 8 bases, 8 bases remained unmatched. The CDR3 is made up of 13 amino acids. The CDR3 DNA reads TGTGCCAGCAGTACGGACAGGGTAAGGAAGCAGTACTTC. This gives the protein CASSTDRVRKQYF.

This clonotype has a handful of counts. This sequence joins TRBV20-1 and TRBJ2-5; unclear D gene. Germline values: CDR1 DFQATT, CDR2 SNEGSKA (reference sequence). The CDR3 runs to 14 residues. V dropped 3 bases and J dropped 2 bases, with 13 bases sitting between them. The CDR3 DNA sequence: TGCAGTGCTAGGACCCCTTGGCAGCAAGAGACCCAGTACTTC. Amino acid sequence: CSARTPWQQETQYF.

This clonotype was seen a single time. The CDR3 region is CASSQAPGSYGYTF. CDR3 DNA sequence: TGCGCCAGCAGCCAAGCCCCGGGAAGCTATGGCTACACCTTC. The chain joins TRBV4-1 to TRBJ1-2; D is undetermined. Germline lookup yields CDR1 MGHRA and CDR2 YSYEKL. The CDR3 runs 14 residues. Trimming took 1 base from V and 4 from J, leaving 10 bases between them.

This clonotype was found many times. The chain employs TRBV20-1 and TRBJ2-1; D gene unclear. The CDR3 is 10 amino acids. The V gene's germline CDR1 is DFQATT and CDR2 SNEGSKA (reference sequence). Trimming removed 3 bases at V and 5 bases at J, with 2 bases between. Here the CDR3 reads CSARNNEQFF. CDR3 DNA sequence: TGCAGTGCTAGGAACAATGAGCAGTTCTTC.

This clonotype has only a few counts. The chain is built from TRBV12-3 or TRBV12-4 and TRBJ2-2, with TRBD2 matching over 8 bases. This CDR3 spans 14 amino acids. V lost 6 bases and J lost 7; bases outside the gene matches: 7. The CDR3 bases are TGTGCCAGCAGGCCGGGACTAGAGGGCGGGGAGCTGTTTTTT. Protein: CASRPGLEGGELFF.

This clonotype has just a few counts. The chain joins TRBV5-1 to TRBJ1-1, with 9 bases that match TRBD1. V trimming: 6 bases; J trimming: 3 bases; junction bases outside the gene matches: 9. The germline gives CDR1 SGHRS, CDR2 YFSETQ. The CDR3 sequence is 15 residues long. This CDR3 is CASTPSDRGYTEAFF. The CDR3 DNA reads TGCGCCAGCACCCCCTCCGACAGGGGGTACACTGAAGCTTTCTTT.

This clonotype was recorded many times. The V and J genes are TRBV7-8 and TRBJ1-5; D uncertain. The V and J ends lost 5 bases and 0 bases respectively, with 8 bases between them. CDR3 length: 14 amino acids. Germline V gene sequence: CDR1 SGHVS, CDR2 FQNEAQ. The CDR3 coding sequence is TGTGCCAGCAGCCCCAGATTTAGCAATCAGCCCCAGCATTTT. As protein: CASSPRFSNQPQHF.

This clonotype occurred a few times. This sequence joins TRBV4-2 and TRBJ2-1; D perhaps matches TRBD2 (5 bases). The V end lost 1 base, the J end lost 1 base, and 5 bases lay between the germline ends. The germline V gene has CDR1 LGHNA and CDR2 YNFKEQ. The length of the CDR3 is 14 residues. The CDR3 loop is CASSQAGSYNEQFF. The CDR3 coding sequence is TGTGCCAGCAGCCAAGCGGGGTCCTACAATGAGCAGTTCTTC.

CDR3 in DNA: TGCGCCAGCAGCCATCAGGGTACCTACGAGCAGTACTTC. Translated: CASSHQGTYEQYF. The chain links TRBV4-1 to TRBJ2-7, with D possibly TRBD1 on 5 matching bases. CDR1 and CDR2 from the germline V gene are MGHRA and YSYEKL. CDR3 length: 13 residues. V dropped 3 bases and J dropped 2 bases, with 8 bases sitting between them.

In its sample, this clonotype was seen many times. V gene TRBV25-1 combines with J gene TRBJ2-2; unclear D gene. This CDR3 is 13 amino acids long. Germline assignment: CDR1 MGHDK and CDR2 SYGVNS. V dropped 4 bases and J dropped 1 base, with 4 bases sitting between them. CDR3 DNA: TGTGCCAGCAGTGGGTGGAACACCGGGGAGCTGTTTTTT. Residues: CASSGWNTGELFF.

The CDR3 here is CATSRGAGDTGELFF. In nucleotides, the CDR3 is TGTGCCACCAGCAGAGGTGCAGGGGACACCGGGGAGCTGTTTTTT. The chain combines TRBV15 with TRBJ2-2, with D tentatively TRBD1 (6 bases). Germline V gene sequence: CDR1 LNHNV, CDR2 YYDKDF (reference sequence). The V gene lost 1 base and the J gene lost 3 bases, with 9 bases spanning the gap. The CDR3 has 15 residues.

The chain has TRBV5-1 and TRBJ2-7; TRBD1 agrees at 8 bases. This CDR3 region has 15 residues. Trimming took 1 base from V and 5 from J; bases not matched to a gene: 8. Germline assignment: CDR1 SGHRS and CDR2 YFSETQ. CDR3 coding DNA: TGCGCCAGCAGCTTGCTGTGGACAGGGTCGGACGAGCAGTACTTC. Translation: CASSLLWTGSDEQYF.

This clonotype was seen a handful of times. This sequence joins TRBV7-2 and TRBJ2-3; the D gene could be TRBD1 or TRBD2 (5 bases each). This CDR3 contains 15 residues. Trimming removed 5 bases from V and 4 bases from J, with 16 bases in between. Germline CDR1 reads SGHTA; CDR2 reads FQGNSA. This CDR3 reads CASSLGAIGADTQYF. In nucleotides, the CDR3 is TGTGCCAGCAGCCTCGGGGCAATAGGGGCAGATACGCAGTATTTT.

Only a few counts were recorded for this clonotype. The chain has TRBV29-1 and TRBJ2-1, with 11 bases fitting TRBD2. J gave up 4 bases and V 7 bases, and 6 bases lay outside the gene matches. The CDR3 runs 14 residues. Per the germline V gene, CDR1 is SQVTM and CDR2 is ANQGSEA. Written as DNA, the CDR3 is TGCAGCGCCGCGGGACTAGCGGTTTACAATGAGCAGTTCTTC. Translated: CSAAGLAVYNEQFF.

This chain uses TRBV11-3 with TRBJ2-4; D may be TRBD2 (6 bases). V lost 4 bases to trimming and J lost 7 bases, with 11 bases between them. There are 13 residues in the CDR3. The germline V gene has CDR1 SGHNT and CDR2 YENEEA. This CDR3 reads CASSSSAGNIQYF. CDR3 sequence (DNA): TGTGCCAGCAGCTCCTCGGCGGGGAACATTCAGTACTTC.

This clonotype was seen more than once but under ten times. The rearrangement joins TRBV9 to TRBJ1-2; 8 bases are shared with TRBD1. Germline CDR1 is SGDLS and CDR2 is YYNGEE. The V segment lost 1 base and the J segment 4 bases; nucleotides outside the gene matches: 6. CDR3 length: 15 amino acids. CDR3 sequence reads: CASSVQSGGGYGYTF. The CDR3 DNA reads as TGTGCCAGCAGCGTACAATCAGGGGGCGGCTATGGCTACACCTTC.

This clonotype was detected ten times or more. This rearrangement joins TRBV7-2 to TRBJ1-1, with 7 bases matching TRBD1. V was clipped by 4 bases and J by 3 bases; unmatched bases: 5. Germline CDR1 reads SGHTA; CDR2 reads FQGNSA. The CDR3 sequence is 14 residues long. This CDR3 reads CASSYQGGDTEAFF. Written as DNA, the CDR3 is TGTGCCAGCAGCTATCAGGGGGGAGACACTGAAGCTTTCTTT. Together with reference TRBV7-2 and TRBJ1-1, the CDR3 gives the full variable domain: GAGVSQSPSNKVTEKGKDVELRCDPISGHTALYWYRQSLGQGLEFLIYFQGNSAPDKSGLPSDRFSAERTGGSVSTLTIQRTQQEDSAVYLCASSYQGGDTEAFFGQGTRLTVV.

This clonotype came up a few times. The chain couples TRBV12-3 or TRBV12-4 to TRBJ2-2, with TRBD2 as a possible D gene (5 bases). Trimming left V 3 bases short and J 1 base short, with 12 bases between. CDR3 length: 16 amino acids. The CDR3 nucleotides read TGTGCCAGCAGTTTTAGTTGGACTTTGAACACCGGGGAGCTGTTTTTT. This translates into CASSFSWTLNTGELFF.